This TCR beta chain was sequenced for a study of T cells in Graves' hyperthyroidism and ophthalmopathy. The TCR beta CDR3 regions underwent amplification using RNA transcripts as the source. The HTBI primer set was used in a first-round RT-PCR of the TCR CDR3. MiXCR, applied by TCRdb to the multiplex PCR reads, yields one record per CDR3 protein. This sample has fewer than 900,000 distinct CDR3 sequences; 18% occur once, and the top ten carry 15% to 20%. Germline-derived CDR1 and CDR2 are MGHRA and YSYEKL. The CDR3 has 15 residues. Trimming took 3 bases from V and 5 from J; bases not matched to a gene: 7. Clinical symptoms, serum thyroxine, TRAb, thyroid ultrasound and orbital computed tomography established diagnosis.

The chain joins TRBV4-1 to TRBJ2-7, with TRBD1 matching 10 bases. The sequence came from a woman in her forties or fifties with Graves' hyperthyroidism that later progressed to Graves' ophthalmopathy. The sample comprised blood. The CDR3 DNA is TGCGCCAGCAGCCACCGTGAGACAGGGGGCCACGAGCAGTACTTC. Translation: CASSHRETGGHEQYF.